This TCR beta chain derives from a study of blood T cells in healthy people across ages. Study-wide results and caveats: Fewer expanded clones and more diversity marked long-lived versus aged donors. Diversity estimated from one million T cells was considered an underestimate.

The sample providers were healthy Caucasian people from Russia, aged roughly 6 to 95. CDR3 length: 12 residues. Germline V gene data show CDR1 as SQVTM and CDR2 as ANQGSEA. V was pared by 7 bases and J by 5 bases, with 14 bases between. The sample holds many counts of this clonotype. The antigen is unknown. Primed by a sample-barcoded 5' primer and a J-beta primer mix, a second PCR proceeded for roughly 7 to 12 cycles. Using its own MiXCR run on the 5' RACE reads, TCRdb lists one record per CDR3 protein. Of 700,000 or so distinct CDR3 sequences in the sample, approximately 22% were seen once. The clonotype comes from a man in his 70s in good health. What was sequenced was blood. The V call is TRBV29-1, the J call TRBJ1-2; possible D gene TRBD1, 6 bases. CDR3 sequence (DNA): TGCAGCGCCACAGGGTTGCGGTATGGCTACACCTTC. This gives the protein CSATGLRYGYTF.